This T cell receptor (beta chain) was sequenced in a study of blood T cell repertoires in COVID-19. Across the whole study: The United States, Italy and Spain were the sources of the acute and convalescent COVID-19 samples. PBMCs, B-cell-depleted T cells, or T cells provided the cDNA or gDNA that made up the material.

Original methodology: Reference gene primers were amplified, and this amplification served to estimate nucleated cell counts. Sequencing was performed with immunoSEQ multiplex PCR; in TCRdb, only in-frame clones are kept and a portion is missing. V and J calls and clone size come straight from that table; D and trimming were deduced from the DNA. The sample contains approximately 40,000 clones, around 85% of which appear only once. What was sequenced was peripheral blood. The receptor comes from a man aged 55-75 years with active or convalescent COVID-19.

The CDR3 DNA sequence: TGTGCCAGCAGCTTAGACCGGGACAGGGGCCATCAGCCCCAGCATTTT. It yields the protein CASSLDRDRGHQPQHF. The V call is TRBV7-8, the J call TRBJ1-5; 10 bases are shared with TRBD1. Germline-derived CDR1 and CDR2 are SGHVS and FQNEAQ. J lost 5 bases, V lost 1 base, and 5 bases had no gene match. The CDR3 spans 16 residues.